The source of this T cell receptor beta chain is a study of a mutant IDH1 vaccine in newly diagnosed glioma. Study background: Vaccines were begun 4-6 weeks after radiotherapy alone, or with temozolomide cycles.

Time point meaning: week 47, end of study. It was 300 ug of mutant IDH1 20-mer peptide that made up each vaccine dose, given with topical imiquimod. The astrocytomas were IDH1-mutant, ATRX-negative, and WHO grade 3 or 4. Clones were read by immunoSEQ multiplex PCR, and TCRdb kept only the in-frame ones, dropping some. The sample lists 25,000 to 35,000 clones; about 86% were seen once. On this clone: Its antigen remains unidentified. This CDR3 is also generated by other DNA sequences in the sample.

The CDR3 length is 11 residues. The V end lost 9 bases, the J end lost 1 base, and 6 bases lay between the germline ends. CDR1 and CDR2 from the germline V gene are LNHDA and SQIVND (reference sequence). This specimen was PBMCs, taken from a glioma patient whose treatment included an IDH1 peptide vaccine. The receptor comes from a man younger than 45 with glioma. This chain connects TRBV19 to TRBJ1-2, with D possibly TRBD1 on 5 matching bases. For the CDR3, the DNA is TGTGCCAGCAGGGATAACTATGGCTACACCTTC. Translation: CASRDNYGYTF.